Listed below are T cell receptor beta chains from one sample, sequenced in a study of OX40 agonist ivuxolimab in advanced cancers. Profiled with immunoSEQ multiplex PCR; TCRdb holds only in-frame clones, not every one. The sample shows some 41,000 clones, approximately 89% of them seen only once. This material consisted of CD4+ or CD8+ T cells sorted from blood, taken in a trial of the OX40 agonist ivuxolimab. The receptors here all came from an adult with an advanced solid tumor such as melanoma, head and neck, liver or kidney cancer. Each CDR3 is given with its conserved first and last residue. D genes are given only for firm matches. Clone sizes are given selectively: once, few, many, or a class where the clone is expanded.

cdr3_length,v_call,clone_size,j_call,d_call,cdr3_aa,cdr3_nt
16,TRBV4-3,few,TRBJ2-4,NA,CASSQELIGAKNIQYF,TGCGCCAGCAGCCAAGAGTTGATAGGGGCCAAAAACATTCAGTACTTC
15,TRBV6-6,NA,TRBJ1-2,TRBD1,CASQSHHRGAIGYTF,TGTGCCAGCCAATCCCATCACAGGGGGGCTATCGGCTACACCTTC
16,TRBV27,NA,TRBJ1-3,NA,CASSFPSRSDGNTIYF,TGTGCCAGCAGTTTCCCCAGCCGTTCTGACGGAAACACCATATATTTT
19,TRBV7-8,few,TRBJ2-1,TRBD2,CASSRRGLAGDLSYNEQFF,TGTGCCAGCAGCCGGAGGGGACTAGCGGGAGATCTCTCCTACAATGAGCAGTTCTTC
12,TRBV11-3,once,TRBJ2-7,NA,CASSFREGLLYF,TGTGCCAGCAGCTTCCGAGAGGGCCTTTTGTACTTC
14,TRBV28,NA,TRBJ1-3,NA,CASSPHPSGNTIYF,TGTGCCAGCAGTCCCCACCCCTCTGGAAACACCATATATTTT
13,TRBV7-8,NA,TRBJ2-7,TRBD1,CASSLGQEREQYF,TGTGCCAGCAGCTTGGGACAGGAACGCGAGCAGTACTTC
12,TRBV29-1,NA,TRBJ2-3,NA,CSVVATTDTQYF,TGCAGCGTTGTCGCTACAACAGATACGCAGTATTTT
14,TRBV19,NA,TRBJ2-1,TRBD2,CASRRGLASNEQFF,TGTGCCAGTCGGAGGGGACTAGCGTCCAATGAGCAGTTCTTC
17,TRBV19,few,TRBJ1-1,TRBD1,CASSRSGTGGRYTEAFF,TGTGCCAGTAGTCGCTCCGGGACAGGGGGTCGGTACACTGAAGCTTTCTTT
14,TRBV2,NA,TRBJ2-5,NA,CASSEAGGGETQYF,TGTGCCAGCAGTGAAGCGGGAGGGGGAGAGACCCAGTACTTC
16,TRBV4-2,NA,TRBJ1-3,NA,CASSGAGTGSGNTIYF,TGTGCCAGCAGCGGTGCAGGGACGGGCTCTGGAAACACCATATATTTT
14,TRBV7-8,NA,TRBJ2-7,NA,CASSPVAGVYEQYF,TGTGCCAGCAGCCCCGTGGCAGGGGTCTACGAGCAGTACTTC
13,TRBV29-1,NA,TRBJ2-3,NA,CSVSISSTDTQYF,TGCAGCGTTAGCATCTCTAGCACAGATACGCAGTATTTT